This T cell receptor (beta chain) was profiled in a study of blood T cell repertoires in COVID-19. Study-level information: Samples of COVID-19 (acute and convalescent) were obtained from the United States, Italy and Spain. In each case, the material was cDNA or gDNA derived from T cells, B-cell-depleted T cells, or PBMCs.

The CDR3 totals 14 residues. The V end was cut by 5 bases, the J end by 12 bases, with 23 bases between. Germline assignment: CDR1 MNHEY and CDR2 SMNVEV (reference sequence). Per the authors' pipeline: By means of reference gene primer amplification, nucleated cell counts were estimated. The data were produced by immunoSEQ multiplex PCR, yet TCRdb's version contains in-frame clones alone and is incomplete. V, J and clone size derive from that table, while D and trimming were established from the DNA sequence. The sample lists 90,000 to 130,000 clones; approximately 88% were seen once. The source is a human donor in a cohort sampled during active COVID-19. V usage is TRBV27 and J usage is TRBJ2-7; tentative D call: TRBD1 (6 bases). Sequenced material: peripheral blood. The CDR3 spells CASSLTGLSRTRYF. The DNA of the CDR3 is TGTGCCAGCAGTCTTACAGGGTTATCCCGTACACGGTACTTC.